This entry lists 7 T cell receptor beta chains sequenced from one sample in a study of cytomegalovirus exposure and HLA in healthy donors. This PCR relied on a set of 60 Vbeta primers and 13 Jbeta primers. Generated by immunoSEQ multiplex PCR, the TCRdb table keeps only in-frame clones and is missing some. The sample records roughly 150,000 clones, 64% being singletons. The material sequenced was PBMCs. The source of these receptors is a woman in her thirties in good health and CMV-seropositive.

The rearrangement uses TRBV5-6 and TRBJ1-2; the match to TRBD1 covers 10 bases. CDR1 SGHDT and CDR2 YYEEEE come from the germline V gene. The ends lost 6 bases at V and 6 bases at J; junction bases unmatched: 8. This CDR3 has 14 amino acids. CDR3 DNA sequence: TGTGCCAGCATAAGAAGACAGGGGGCTGATGGCTACACCTTC. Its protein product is CASIRRQGADGYTF.

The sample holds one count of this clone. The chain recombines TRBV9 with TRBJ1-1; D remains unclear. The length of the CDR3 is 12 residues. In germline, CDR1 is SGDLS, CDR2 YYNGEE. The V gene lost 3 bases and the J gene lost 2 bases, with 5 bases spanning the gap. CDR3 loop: CASSAHNTEAFF. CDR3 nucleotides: TGTGCCAGCAGCGCCCATAACACTGAAGCTTTCTTT.

CDR3 sequence: CASSLKMGQANYGYTF. CDR3 DNA: TGTGCCAGCAGCCTCAAGATGGGACAGGCTAACTATGGCTACACCTTC. The V call is TRBV14, the J call TRBJ1-2; TRBD1 matches 8 bases. With V trimmed by 4 bases and J by 0 bases, 7 bases remained unmatched. This CDR3 is 16 amino acids long. Germline lookup yields CDR1 SGHDN and CDR2 FVKESK.

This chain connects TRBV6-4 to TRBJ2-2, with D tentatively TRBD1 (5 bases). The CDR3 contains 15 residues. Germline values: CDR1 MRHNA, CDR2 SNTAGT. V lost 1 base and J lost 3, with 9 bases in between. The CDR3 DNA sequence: TGTGCCAGCAGTGACTTTTCAGGGTACACCGGGGAGCTGTTTTTT. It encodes CASSDFSGYTGELFF.

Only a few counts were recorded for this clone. DNA for the CDR3: TGTGCCAGCAGTCCCTCGATTAGTCCGCCAGATACGCAGTATTTT. It encodes CASSPSISPPDTQYF. The V gene is TRBV27, the J gene TRBJ2-3; D call uncertain. In germline, CDR1 is MNHEY, CDR2 SMNVEV (reference sequence). The V end was cut by 5 bases, the J end by 4 bases, with 16 bases between. This CDR3 region has 15 residues.

The CDR3 here is CASSIGGQGKFF. The CDR3 DNA reads TGTGCCAGTAGTATAGGGGGACAGGGTAAGTTCTTC. This sequence joins TRBV19 and TRBJ2-1; 9 nucleotides agree with TRBD1. The CDR3 sequence is 12 residues long. CDR1 is LNHDA and CDR2 is SQIVND in the germline V gene (reference sequence). The junction had 3 bases not matched to a gene; V was cut back by 1 base and J by 14 bases.

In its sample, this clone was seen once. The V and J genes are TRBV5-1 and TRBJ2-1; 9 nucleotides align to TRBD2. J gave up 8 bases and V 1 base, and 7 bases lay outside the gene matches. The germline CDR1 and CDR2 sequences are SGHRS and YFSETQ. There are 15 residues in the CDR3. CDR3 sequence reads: CASSLRVAGVDEQFF. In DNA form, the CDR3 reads TGCGCCAGCAGCTTGAGGGTAGCGGGAGTAGATGAGCAGTTCTTC.